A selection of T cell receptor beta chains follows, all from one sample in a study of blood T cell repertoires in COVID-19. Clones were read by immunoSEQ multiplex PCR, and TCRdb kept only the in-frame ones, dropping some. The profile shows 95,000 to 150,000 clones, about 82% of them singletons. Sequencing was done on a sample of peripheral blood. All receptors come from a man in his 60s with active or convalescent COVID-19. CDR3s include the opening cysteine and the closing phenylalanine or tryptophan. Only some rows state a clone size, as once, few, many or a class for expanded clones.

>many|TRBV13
CASSLGLALVGQYF
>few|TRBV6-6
CASSSGQANEKLFF
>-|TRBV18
CASSPNPGSGYGYTF
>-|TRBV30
CAWTPGFNQPQHF
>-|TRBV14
CASSPKYQETQYF
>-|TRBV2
CASRSLAGLRGGELFF
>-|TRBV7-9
CASSHHRPNLAGGPGEQFF
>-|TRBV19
CASSNQGTILAEQYF
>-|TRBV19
CASSSGRGNSYNEQFF
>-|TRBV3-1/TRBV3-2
CASSQDHPRGGYEQYF
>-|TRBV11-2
CASRVSLADNYNEQFF
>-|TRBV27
CASTGVTSGRDEQFF
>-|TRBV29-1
CSVVGGRGYEQYF
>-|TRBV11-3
CASSLDGGVNEQFF
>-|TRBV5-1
CASSSTRNEKLFF
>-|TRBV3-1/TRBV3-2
CASSHLSGSYEQYF
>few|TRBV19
CASSIGQAPRTDTQYF
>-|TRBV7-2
CASSPQTGTYNEQFF
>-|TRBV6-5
CASSYSRVRDGYTF
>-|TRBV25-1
CASSRRGATGNTIYF
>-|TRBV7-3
CASSSLAGAPGSNTGELFF
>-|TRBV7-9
CASSLRDRVKGSPLHF
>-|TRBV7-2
CASSLHYQFQETQYF
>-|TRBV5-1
CASSLTSASGGGHNEQFF
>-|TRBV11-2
CASSPWTGRSYEQYF
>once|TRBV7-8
CASSTAVQGWGSTQYF
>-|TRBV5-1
CASSSGTSYNEQFF
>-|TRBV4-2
CASSYRLALTYEQYF
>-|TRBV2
CASRASGLSIALFF
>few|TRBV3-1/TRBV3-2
CASSQDRGTQYF
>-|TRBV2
CASLPGRRGELFF
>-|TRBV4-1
CASSHPRTSGDDEQFF
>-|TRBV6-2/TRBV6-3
CASSWTGKSNQPQHF
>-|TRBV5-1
CASSFRVIGLYEQFF
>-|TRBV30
CAWSAGLDEKLFF
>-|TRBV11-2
CASSQPGVNIQYF
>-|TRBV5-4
CASSTGLASTYEQYF
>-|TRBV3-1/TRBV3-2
CASSQEGTGNNSPLHF
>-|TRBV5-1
CASSALAGGETQYF
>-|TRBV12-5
CASGPQGTETQYF
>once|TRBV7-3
CASSLGGELNIQYF
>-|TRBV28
CASSHDRIYGYTF
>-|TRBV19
CASNRGQGNYGYTF
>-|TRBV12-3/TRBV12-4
CASSFLVYEQYF
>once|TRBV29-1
CSVLIGAGNEQYF
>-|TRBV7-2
CASSKRTITDTQYF
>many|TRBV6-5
CASSYSGRGDEQYF
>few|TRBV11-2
CASSRDFSGANVLTF
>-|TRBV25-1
CASSDQIQWTANTGELFF
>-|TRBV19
CASSIPAGAYNEQFF
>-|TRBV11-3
CASSPDSGQGNTEAFF
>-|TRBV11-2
CASSISGGYNEQFF
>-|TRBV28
CASSLGPLGGNTIYF
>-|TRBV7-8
CASKAVMNTEAFF
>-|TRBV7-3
CASTPGRGSSYNEQFF